Below, 7 T cell receptor beta chains from the same sample are listed, as sequenced in a study of blood T cell repertoires in COVID-19. Libraries were prepared by immunoSEQ multiplex PCR; TCRdb keeps only in-frame clonotypes and omits some of them. The table lists just over 45,000 clones, about 87% of them singletons. Sequenced: peripheral blood. These receptors were obtained from a human donor in a cohort sampled during active COVID-19.

The genes are TRBV7-9 and TRBJ2-1; D not certain. Germline CDR1 SEHNR, CDR2 FQNEAQ (reference sequence). Trimming stripped 5 bases from V and 10 bases from J, with 9 bases between. The CDR3 has 11 amino acids. Here the CDR3 reads CASSISREQFF. CDR3 nucleotide sequence: TGTGCCAGCAGCATCTCTAGGGAGCAGTTCTTC.

CDR3 region: CASSFASSGDYEQYF. The CDR3, as DNA: TGTGCCAGCAGTTTTGCGTCTAGCGGGGACTACGAGCAGTACTTC. This chain uses TRBV28 with TRBJ2-7; 9 nucleotides match TRBD2. In germline, CDR1 is MDHEN, CDR2 SYDVKM. This CDR3 region has 15 residues. The V segment lost 3 bases and the J segment 3 bases; nucleotides outside the gene matches: 6.

This CDR3 is CASSGERNTGELFF. The CDR3 DNA reads as TGTGCCAGCAGTGGAGAAAGGAACACCGGGGAGCTGTTTTTT. The chain employs TRBV2 and TRBJ2-2; D is uncertain. Germline V gives CDR1 SNHLY, CDR2 FYNNEI. Trimming shortened V by 4 bases and J by 1 base, and 7 bases separated the two germline ends. The CDR3 runs to 14 residues.

This clone was found once. The V gene is TRBV19, the J gene TRBJ2-1; D is unclear. Germline CDR1 and CDR2: LNHDA and SQIVND (reference sequence). The V and J ends lost 3 bases and 8 bases respectively, with 11 bases between them. The CDR3 sequence is 13 residues long. The CDR3 reads CASSISYGDEQFF. The CDR3 DNA follows: TGTGCCAGTAGTATTAGCTATGGTGATGAGCAGTTCTTC.

The V and J genes are TRBV5-1 and TRBJ2-1; D uncertain. Trimming cost V 3 bases and J 12 bases, with 16 bases left between them. Germline values: CDR1 SGHRS, CDR2 YFSETQ. There are 13 residues in the CDR3. The DNA for the CDR3 is TGCGCCAGCAGCTCAACCGACTCGAAACCGCAGTTCTTC. Amino acid sequence: CASSSTDSKPQFF.

The chain links TRBV9 to TRBJ2-7; possible D gene TRBD1, 5 bases. The V end was cut by 0 bases, the J end by 1 base, with 11 bases between. The CDR3 has 15 amino acids. The V gene's germline CDR1 is SGDLS and CDR2 YYNGEE. This chain's CDR3 is CASSVDQGNSYEQYF. In DNA form, the CDR3 reads TGTGCCAGCAGCGTAGACCAGGGCAATTCCTACGAGCAGTACTTC.

The genes are TRBV29-1 and TRBJ1-2; no reliable D call. This CDR3 has 15 residues. Trimming took off 7 bases at V and 0 bases at J, with 18 bases between the two ends. Germline CDR1 and CDR2: SQVTM and ANQGSEA. The CDR3 loop reads CSAGGLGRANYGYTF. Here the CDR3 DNA reads TGCAGCGCCGGTGGGTTGGGGAGAGCTAACTATGGCTACACCTTC. Together with reference TRBV29-1 and TRBJ1-2, the CDR3 gives the full variable domain: SAVISQKPSRDICQRGTSLTIQCQVDSQVTMMFWYRQQPGQSLTLIATANQGSEATYESGFVIDKFPISRPNLTFSTLTVSNMSPEDSSIYLCSAGGLGRANYGYTFGSGTRLTVV.